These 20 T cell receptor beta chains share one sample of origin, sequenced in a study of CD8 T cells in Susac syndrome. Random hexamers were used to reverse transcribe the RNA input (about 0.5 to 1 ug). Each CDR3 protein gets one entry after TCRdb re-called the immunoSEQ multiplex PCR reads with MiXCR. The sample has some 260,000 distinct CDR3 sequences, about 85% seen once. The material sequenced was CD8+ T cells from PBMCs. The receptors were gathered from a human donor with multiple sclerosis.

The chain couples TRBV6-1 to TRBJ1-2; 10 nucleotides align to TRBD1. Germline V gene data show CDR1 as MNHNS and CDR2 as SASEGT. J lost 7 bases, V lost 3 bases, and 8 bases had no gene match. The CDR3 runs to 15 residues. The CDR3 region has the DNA TGTGCCAGCAGTGATCCGACAGGGGGCAGGGGTGGCTACACCTTC. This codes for CASSDPTGGRGGYTF.

The chain's CDR3 is CASTSDRDSPLHF. CDR3 nucleotides: TGTGCCAGCACCTCGGACCGAGATTCACCCCTCCACTTT. The rearrangement links TRBV7-9 to TRBJ1-6; D is unresolved. Germline values: CDR1 SEHNR, CDR2 FQNEAQ (reference sequence). The CDR3 length is 13 residues. Trimming removed 7 bases at V and 8 bases at J, with 12 bases between. Filled out from reference TRBV7-9 and TRBJ1-6, the complete variable domain reads DTGVSQNPRHKITKRGQNVTFRCDPISEHNRLYWYRQTLGQGPEFLTYFQNEAQLEKSRLLSDRFSAERPKGSFSTLEIQRTEQGDSAMYLCASTSDRDSPLHFGNGTRLTVT.

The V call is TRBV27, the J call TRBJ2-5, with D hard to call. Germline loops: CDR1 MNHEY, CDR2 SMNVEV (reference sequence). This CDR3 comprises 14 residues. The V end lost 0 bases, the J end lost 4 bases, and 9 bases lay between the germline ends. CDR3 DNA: TGTGCCAGCAGTTTATCCCCTAGACCAGAGACCCAGTACTTC. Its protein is CASSLSPRPETQYF.

The CDR3 DNA reads TGCAGTGCTCGACTAAGACAGGTCCGGGACACCATATATTTT. It yields the protein CSARLRQVRDTIYF. This sequence joins TRBV20-1 and TRBJ1-3; a possible D gene is TRBD1 (6 bases). Trimming cost V 5 bases and J 8 bases, with 19 bases left between them. Germline lookup yields CDR1 DFQATT and CDR2 SNEGSKA (reference sequence). The CDR3 spans 14 residues.

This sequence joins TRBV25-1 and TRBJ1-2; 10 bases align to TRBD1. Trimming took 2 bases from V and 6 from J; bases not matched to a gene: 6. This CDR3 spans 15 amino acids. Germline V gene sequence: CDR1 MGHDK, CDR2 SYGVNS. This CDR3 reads CASSEEGTGDHGYTF. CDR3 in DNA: TGTGCCAGCAGTGAAGAAGGGACAGGGGACCATGGCTACACCTTC.

CDR3 nucleotide sequence: TGTGCCAGCAGCCCACTACAGGCGAATAATTCACCCCTCCACTTT. Encoded protein: CASSPLQANNSPLHF. V gene TRBV7-3 combines with J gene TRBJ1-6, with D perhaps matching TRBD1 (5 bases). Germline CDR1 reads SGHTA; CDR2 reads FQGTGA. The CDR3 extends over 15 amino acids. V was pared by 5 bases and J by 5 bases, with 13 bases between.

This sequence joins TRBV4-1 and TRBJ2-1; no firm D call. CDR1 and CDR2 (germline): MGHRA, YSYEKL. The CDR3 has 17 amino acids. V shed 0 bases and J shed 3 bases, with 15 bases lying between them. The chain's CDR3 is CASSQEHVADFYNEQFF. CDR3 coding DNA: TGCGCCAGCAGCCAAGAGCATGTGGCAGACTTCTACAATGAGCAGTTCTTC.

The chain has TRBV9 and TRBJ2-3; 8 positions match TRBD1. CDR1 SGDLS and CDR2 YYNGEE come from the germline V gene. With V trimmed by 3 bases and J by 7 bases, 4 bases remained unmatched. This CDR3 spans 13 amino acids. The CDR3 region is CASSADRAHTQYF. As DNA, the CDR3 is TGTGCCAGCAGCGCGGACAGGGCGCATACGCAGTATTTT.

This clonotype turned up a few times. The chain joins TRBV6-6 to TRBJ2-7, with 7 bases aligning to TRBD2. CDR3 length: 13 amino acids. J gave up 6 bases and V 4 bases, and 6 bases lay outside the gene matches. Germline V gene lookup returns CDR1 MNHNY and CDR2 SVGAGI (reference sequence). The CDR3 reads CASSWPTSPEQYF. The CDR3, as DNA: TGTGCCAGCAGTTGGCCGACTAGCCCCGAGCAGTACTTC.

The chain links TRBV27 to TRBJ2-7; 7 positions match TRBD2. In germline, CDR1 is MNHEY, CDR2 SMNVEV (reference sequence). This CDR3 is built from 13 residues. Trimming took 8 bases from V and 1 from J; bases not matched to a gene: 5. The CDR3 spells CASGEGLSYEQYF. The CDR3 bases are TGTGCCAGCGGGGAGGGTCTTTCCTACGAGCAGTACTTC.

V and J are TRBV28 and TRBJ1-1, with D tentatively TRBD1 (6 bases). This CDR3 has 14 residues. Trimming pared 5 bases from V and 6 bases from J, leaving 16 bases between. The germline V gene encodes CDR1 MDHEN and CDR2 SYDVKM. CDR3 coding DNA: TGTGCCAGCAGTGCTTCCAGGGGTTTCGCTGAAGCTTTCTTT. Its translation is CASSASRGFAEAFF.

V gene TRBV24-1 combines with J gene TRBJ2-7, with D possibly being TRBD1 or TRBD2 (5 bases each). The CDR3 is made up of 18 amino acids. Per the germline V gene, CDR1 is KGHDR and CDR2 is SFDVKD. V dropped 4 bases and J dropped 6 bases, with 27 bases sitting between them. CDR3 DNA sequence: TGTGCCACCAGTGAATCTACAGGTTTCCTAGGGCCGGGATGCGAGCAGTACTTC. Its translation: CATSESTGFLGPGCEQYF.

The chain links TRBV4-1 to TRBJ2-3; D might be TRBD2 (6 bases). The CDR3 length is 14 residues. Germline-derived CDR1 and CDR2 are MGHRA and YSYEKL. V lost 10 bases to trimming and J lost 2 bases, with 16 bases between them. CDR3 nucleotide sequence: TGCGCCACCGGGGGTACGGCCCTCACAGATACGCAGTATTTT. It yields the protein CATGGTALTDTQYF.

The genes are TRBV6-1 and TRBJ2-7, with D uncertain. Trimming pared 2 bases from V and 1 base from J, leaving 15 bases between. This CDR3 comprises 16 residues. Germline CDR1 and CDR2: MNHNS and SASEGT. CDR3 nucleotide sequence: TGTGCCAGCAGTGAAAGGATCCGCCGGTCTTCCTACGAGCAGTACTTC. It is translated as CASSERIRRSSYEQYF.

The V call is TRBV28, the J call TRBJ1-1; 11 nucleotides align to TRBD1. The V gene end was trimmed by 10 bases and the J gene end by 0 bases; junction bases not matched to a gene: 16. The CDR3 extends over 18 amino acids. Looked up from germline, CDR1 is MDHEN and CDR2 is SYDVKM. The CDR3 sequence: CANPLRDRGNKVNTEAFF. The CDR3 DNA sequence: TGTGCCAACCCACTCCGGGACAGGGGGAACAAGGTGAACACTGAAGCTTTCTTT.

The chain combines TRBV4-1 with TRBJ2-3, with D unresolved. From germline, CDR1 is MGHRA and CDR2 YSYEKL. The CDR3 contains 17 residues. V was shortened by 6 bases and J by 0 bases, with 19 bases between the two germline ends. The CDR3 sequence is CASSQRSEAVSTDTQYF. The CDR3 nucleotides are TGCGCCAGCAGTCAACGGTCCGAGGCGGTAAGCACAGATACGCAGTATTTT.

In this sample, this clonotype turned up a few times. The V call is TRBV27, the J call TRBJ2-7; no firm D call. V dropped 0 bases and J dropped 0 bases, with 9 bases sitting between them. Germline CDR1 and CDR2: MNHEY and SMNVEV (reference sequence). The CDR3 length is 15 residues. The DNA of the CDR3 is TGTGCCAGCAGTTTATCGGGCCTGAGCTCCTACGAGCAGTACTTC. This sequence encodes CASSLSGLSSYEQYF.

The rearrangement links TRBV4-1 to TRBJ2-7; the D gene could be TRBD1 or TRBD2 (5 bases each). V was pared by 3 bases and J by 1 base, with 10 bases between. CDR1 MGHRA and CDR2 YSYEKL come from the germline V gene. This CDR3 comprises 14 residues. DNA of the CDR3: TGCGCCAGCAGCCACCGGGACGGATCCTACGAGCAGTACTTC. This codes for CASSHRDGSYEQYF.

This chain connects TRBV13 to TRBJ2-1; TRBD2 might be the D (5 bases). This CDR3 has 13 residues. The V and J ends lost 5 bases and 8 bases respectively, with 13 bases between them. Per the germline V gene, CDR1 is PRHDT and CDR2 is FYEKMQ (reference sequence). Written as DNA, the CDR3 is TGTGCCAGCAGCCGGGAATCAGAGGATGAGCAGTTCTTC. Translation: CASSRESEDEQFF.

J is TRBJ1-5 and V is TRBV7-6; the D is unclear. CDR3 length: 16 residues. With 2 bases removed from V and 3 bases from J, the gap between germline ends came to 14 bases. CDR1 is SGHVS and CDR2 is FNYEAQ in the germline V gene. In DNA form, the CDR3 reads TGTGCCAGCAGCTTACGGGCGGGGTTACACAATCAGCCCCAGCATTTT. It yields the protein CASSLRAGLHNQPQHF.